This T cell receptor (beta chain) was identified in a study of CD8+ T cells in alopecia areata. cDNA serving as the sequencing template came from extracted, reverse transcribed RNA. Repertoires were generated with immunoSEQ multiplex PCR, while TCRdb's copy carries only in-frame clones and drops some. Of approximately 89,000 clones detected, about 45% appear once; the ten largest clones hold under 0.9%. Study-level points and caveats: The study found higher clonality in lesional than normal scalp, especially in alopecia totalis/universalis.

As regards this clone: The antigen is not known.

CDR1 SGHDN and CDR2 FVKESK come from the germline V gene. V was trimmed by 4 bases and J by 4 bases, leaving 15 bases between them. CDR3 length: 15 residues. This clonotype originated in a human donor with alopecia areata. The source material was CD4+ T cells sorted from blood. The V call is TRBV14, the J call TRBJ2-3; possibly TRBD1 for D (6 bases). The chain's CDR3 is CASSLRTDGADTQYF. As DNA, the CDR3 is TGTGCCAGCAGCCTTCGGACAGATGGGGCAGATACGCAGTATTTT.